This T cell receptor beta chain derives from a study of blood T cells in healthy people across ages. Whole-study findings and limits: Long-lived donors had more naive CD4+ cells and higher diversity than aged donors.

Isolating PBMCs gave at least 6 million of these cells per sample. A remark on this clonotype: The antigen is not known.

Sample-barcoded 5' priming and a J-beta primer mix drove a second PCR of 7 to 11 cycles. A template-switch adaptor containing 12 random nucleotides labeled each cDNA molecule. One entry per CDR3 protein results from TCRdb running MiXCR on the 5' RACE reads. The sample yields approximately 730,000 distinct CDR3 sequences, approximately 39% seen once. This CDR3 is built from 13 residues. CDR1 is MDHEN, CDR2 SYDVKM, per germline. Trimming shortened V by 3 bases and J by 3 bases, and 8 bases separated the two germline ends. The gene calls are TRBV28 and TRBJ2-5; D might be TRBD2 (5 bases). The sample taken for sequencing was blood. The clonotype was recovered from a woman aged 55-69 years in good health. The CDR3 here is CASSLASKETQYF. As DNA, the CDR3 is TGTGCCAGCAGTTTGGCTAGCAAAGAGACCCAGTACTTC.